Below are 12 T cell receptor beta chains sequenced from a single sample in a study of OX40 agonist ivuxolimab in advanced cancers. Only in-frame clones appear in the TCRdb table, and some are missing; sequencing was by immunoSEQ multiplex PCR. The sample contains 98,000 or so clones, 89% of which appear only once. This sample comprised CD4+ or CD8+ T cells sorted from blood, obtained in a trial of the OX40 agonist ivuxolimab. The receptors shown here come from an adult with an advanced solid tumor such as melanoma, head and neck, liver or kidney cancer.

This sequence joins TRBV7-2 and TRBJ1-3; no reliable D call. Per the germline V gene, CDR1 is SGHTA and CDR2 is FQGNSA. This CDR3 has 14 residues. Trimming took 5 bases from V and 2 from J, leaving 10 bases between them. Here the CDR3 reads CASSRDLAGNTIYF. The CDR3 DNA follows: TGTGCCAGCAGCCGAGACCTGGCTGGAAACACCATATATTTT.

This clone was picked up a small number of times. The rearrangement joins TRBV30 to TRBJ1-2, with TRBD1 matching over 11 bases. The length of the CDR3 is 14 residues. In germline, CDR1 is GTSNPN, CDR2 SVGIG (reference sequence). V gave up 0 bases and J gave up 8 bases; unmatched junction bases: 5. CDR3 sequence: CAWSVQGQGEGYTF. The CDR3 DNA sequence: TGTGCCTGGAGTGTACAGGGACAGGGGGAAGGCTACACCTTC.

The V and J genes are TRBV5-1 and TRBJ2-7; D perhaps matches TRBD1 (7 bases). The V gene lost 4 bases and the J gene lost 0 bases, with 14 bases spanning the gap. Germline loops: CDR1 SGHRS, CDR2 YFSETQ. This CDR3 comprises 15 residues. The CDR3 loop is CASSRQGLFSYEQYF. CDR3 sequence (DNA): TGCGCCAGCAGCCGACAGGGACTTTTCTCCTACGAGCAGTACTTC.

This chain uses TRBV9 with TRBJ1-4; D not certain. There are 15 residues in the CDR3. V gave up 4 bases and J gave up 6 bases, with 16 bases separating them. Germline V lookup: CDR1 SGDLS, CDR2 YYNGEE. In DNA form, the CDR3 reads TGTGCCAGCAGCCTAGGTACGCAACTGGATGAAAAACTGTTTTTT. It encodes CASSLGTQLDEKLFF.

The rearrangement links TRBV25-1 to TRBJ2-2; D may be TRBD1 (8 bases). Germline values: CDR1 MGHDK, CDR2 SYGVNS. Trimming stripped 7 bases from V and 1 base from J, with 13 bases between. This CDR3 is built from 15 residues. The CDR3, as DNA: TGTGCCAGCATCAGCGGGACAGGGAACACCGGGGAGCTGTTTTTT. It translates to CASISGTGNTGELFF.

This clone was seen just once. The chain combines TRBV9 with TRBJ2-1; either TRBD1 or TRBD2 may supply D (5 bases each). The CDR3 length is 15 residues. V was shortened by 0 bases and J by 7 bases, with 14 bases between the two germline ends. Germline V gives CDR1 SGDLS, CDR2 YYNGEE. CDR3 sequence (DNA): TGTGCCAGCAGCGTAGGCAGGGCTGGGACGAATGAGCAGTTCTTC. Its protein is CASSVGRAGTNEQFF.

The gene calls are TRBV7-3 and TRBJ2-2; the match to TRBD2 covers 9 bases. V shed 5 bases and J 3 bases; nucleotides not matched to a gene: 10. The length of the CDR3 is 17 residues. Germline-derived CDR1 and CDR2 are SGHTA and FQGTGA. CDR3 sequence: CASSPTRASGDTGELFF. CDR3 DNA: TGTGCCAGCAGCCCGACCCGGGCTAGCGGGGACACCGGGGAGCTGTTTTTT.

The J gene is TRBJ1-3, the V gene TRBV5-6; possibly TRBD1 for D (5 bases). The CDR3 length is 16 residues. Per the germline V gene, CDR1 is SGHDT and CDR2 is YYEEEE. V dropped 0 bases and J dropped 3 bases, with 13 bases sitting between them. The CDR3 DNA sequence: TGTGCCAGCAGCTTGGTAGCTACAGGCTTTGGAAACACCATATATTTT. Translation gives CASSLVATGFGNTIYF. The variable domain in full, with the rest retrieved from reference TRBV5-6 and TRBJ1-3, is DAGVTQSPTHLIKTRGQQVTLRCSPKSGHDTVSWYQQALGQGPQFIFQYYEEEERQRGNFPDRFSGHQFPNYSSELNVNALLLGDSALYLCASSLVATGFGNTIYFGEGSWLTVV.

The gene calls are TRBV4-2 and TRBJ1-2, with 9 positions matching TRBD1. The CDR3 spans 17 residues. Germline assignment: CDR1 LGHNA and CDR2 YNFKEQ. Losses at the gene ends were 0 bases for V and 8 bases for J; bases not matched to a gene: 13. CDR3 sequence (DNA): TGTGCCAGCAGCCAAGACCCGGAGTCACAGGGGGCGCAAGGCTACACCTTC. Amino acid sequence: CASSQDPESQGAQGYTF.

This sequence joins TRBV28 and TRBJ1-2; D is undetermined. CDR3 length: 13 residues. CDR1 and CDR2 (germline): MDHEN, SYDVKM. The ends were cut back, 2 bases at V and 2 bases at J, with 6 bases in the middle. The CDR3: CASSLRQNYGYTF. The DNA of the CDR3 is TGTGCCAGCAGTTTAAGGCAGAACTATGGCTACACCTTC.

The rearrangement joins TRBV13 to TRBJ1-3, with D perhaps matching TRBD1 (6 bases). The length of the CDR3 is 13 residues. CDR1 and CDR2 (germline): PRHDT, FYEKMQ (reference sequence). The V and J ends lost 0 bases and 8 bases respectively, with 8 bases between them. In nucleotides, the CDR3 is TGTGCCAGCAGCTTAGGCAGGGGTTACACCATATATTTT. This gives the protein CASSLGRGYTIYF.

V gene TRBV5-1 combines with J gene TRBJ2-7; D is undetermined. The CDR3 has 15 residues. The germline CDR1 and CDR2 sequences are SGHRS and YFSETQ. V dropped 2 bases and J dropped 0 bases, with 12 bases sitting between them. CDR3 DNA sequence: TGCGCCAGCAGCTTAGGCGGTCTGCGCTCCTACGAGCAGTACTTC. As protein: CASSLGGLRSYEQYF.